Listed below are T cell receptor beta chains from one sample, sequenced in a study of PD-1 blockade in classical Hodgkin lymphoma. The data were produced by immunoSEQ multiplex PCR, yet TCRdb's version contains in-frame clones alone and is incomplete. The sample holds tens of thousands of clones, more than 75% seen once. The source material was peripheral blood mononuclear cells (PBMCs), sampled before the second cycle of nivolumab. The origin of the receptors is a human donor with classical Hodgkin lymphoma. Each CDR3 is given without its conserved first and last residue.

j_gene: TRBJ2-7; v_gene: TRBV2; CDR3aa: ASSELGLVTGVEQY
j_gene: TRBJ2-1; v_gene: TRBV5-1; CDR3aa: ASSLAGFYNEQF
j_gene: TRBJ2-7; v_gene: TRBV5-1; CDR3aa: ASSFGTAYEQY
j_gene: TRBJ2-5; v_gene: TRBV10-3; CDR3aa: AISDPDRRGQETQY
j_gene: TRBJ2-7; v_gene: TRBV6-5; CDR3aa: ASSIVAVSYEQY
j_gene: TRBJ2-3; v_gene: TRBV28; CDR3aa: ASSRRLAVDTQY
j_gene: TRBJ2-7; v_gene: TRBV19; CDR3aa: ASSPSIGLGYEQY
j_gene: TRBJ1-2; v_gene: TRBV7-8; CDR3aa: ASSLFQDGGYT
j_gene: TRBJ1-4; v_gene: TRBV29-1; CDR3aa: SVGQGGEKLF
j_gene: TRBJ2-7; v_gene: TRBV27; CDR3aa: ASSLQGRSYEQY
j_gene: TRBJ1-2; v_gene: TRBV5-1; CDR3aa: ASSLESGILYGYT
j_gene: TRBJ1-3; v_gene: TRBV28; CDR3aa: ASSLAGQNSGNTIY
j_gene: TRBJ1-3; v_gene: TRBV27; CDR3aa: ASSLTGAGNTIY
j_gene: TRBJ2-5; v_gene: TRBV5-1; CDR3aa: ASSSGELAFRETQY
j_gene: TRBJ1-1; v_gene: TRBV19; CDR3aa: ASPPSRGPWAEAF
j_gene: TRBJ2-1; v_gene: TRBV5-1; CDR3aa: ASSFRNEQF
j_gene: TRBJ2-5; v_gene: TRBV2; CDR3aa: ASMGGAQETQY
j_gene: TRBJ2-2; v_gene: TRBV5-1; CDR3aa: ASSFFPGADTGELF
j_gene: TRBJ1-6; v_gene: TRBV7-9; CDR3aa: ASSLQGSQVNSPLH
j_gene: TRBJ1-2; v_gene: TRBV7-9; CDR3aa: ASSPSGGFNGYT
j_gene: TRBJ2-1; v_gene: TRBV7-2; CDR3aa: ASSPGQGGYNEQF
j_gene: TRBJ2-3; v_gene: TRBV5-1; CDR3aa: ASSPEIPSTDTQY
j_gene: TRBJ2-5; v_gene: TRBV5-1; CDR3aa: ASSESGGRETQY
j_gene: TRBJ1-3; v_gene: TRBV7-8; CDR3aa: ASSLDSSGNTIY
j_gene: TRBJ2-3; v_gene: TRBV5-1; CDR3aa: ASSLTGVQDTQY
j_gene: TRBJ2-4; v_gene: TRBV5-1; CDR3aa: ASSLSGQGGNIQY
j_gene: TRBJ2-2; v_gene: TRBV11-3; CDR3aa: ASSVGQGFTGELF
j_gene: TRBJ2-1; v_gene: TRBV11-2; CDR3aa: ASSSPLDNEQF
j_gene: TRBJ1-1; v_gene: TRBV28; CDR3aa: ASSLSRQLGVAF
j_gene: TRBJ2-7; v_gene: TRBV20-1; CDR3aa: SASLADEQY
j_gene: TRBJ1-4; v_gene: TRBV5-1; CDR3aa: ASMVGPSTNEKLF
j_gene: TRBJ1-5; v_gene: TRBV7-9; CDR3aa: ASSLTGQGAHQPQH
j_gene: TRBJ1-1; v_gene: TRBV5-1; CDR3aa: ASSLDLTGLGEAF
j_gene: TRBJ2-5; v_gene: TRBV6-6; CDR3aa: ASRRTGQGETQY
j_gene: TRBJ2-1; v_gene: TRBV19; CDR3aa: ATKIPGVRAYNEQF
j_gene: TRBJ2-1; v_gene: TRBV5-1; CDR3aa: ASSLVGSSYNEQF
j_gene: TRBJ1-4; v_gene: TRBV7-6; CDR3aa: ASSLQGGKDEKLF
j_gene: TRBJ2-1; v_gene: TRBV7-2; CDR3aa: ASSPRTGGNEQF
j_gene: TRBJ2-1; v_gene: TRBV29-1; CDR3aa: SVGNGNEQF
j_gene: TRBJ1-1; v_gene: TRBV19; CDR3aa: ASSYVDTEAF
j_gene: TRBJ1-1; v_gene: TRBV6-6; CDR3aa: ATAWGENTEAF
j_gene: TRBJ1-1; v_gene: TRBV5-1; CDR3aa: ASSLGLNTEAF
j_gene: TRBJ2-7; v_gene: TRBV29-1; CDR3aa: SVEGHSHEQY
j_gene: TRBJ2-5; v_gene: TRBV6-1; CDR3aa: ASSEATEETQY
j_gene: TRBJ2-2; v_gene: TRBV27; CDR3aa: ASSLWGPRGTGELF
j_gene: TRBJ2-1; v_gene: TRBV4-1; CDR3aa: ASSQELPHDEQF
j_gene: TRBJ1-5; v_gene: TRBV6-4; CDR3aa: ASGTGTENQPQH
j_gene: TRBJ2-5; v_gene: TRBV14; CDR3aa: ASSLRGGLIKYQETQY
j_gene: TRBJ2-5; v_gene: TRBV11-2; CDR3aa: ASSLDTKGSGVSETQY
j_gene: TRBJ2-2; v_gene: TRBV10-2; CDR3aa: ASRAGTRYTGELF
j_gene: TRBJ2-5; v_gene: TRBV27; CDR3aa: ASKEGLNFPIETQY
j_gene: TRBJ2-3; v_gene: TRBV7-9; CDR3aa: ASTRMDTQY
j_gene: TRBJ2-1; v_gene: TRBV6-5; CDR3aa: ASSPAGSAGNEQF
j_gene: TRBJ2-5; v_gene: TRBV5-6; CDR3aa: ASKLAWGEVERNQETQY
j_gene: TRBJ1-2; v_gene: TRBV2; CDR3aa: ASSELGAGYT